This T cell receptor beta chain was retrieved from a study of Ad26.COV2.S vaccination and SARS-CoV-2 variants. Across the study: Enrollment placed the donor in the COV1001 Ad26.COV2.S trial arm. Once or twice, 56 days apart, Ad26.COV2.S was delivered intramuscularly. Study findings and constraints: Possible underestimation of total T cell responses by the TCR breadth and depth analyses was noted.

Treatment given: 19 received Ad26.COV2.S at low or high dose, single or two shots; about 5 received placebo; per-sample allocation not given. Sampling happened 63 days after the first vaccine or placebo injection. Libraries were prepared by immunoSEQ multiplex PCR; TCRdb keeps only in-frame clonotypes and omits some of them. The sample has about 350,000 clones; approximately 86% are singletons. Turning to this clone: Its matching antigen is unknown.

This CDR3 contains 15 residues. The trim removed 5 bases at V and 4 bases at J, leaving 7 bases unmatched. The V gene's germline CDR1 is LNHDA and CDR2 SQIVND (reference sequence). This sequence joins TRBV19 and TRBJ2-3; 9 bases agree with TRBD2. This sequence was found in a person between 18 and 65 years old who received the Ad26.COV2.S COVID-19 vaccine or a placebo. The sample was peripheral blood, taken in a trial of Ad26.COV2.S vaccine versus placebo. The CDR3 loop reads CASSQGGGAPDTQYF. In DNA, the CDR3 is TGTGCCAGTAGTCAGGGCGGGGGGGCCCCAGATACGCAGTATTTT. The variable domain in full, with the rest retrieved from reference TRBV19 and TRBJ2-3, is DGGITQSPKYLFRKEGQNVTLSCEQNLNHDAMYWYRQDPGQGLRLIYYSQIVNDFQKGDIAEGYSVSREKKESFPLTVTSAQKNPTAFYLCASSQGGGAPDTQYFGPGTRLTVL.